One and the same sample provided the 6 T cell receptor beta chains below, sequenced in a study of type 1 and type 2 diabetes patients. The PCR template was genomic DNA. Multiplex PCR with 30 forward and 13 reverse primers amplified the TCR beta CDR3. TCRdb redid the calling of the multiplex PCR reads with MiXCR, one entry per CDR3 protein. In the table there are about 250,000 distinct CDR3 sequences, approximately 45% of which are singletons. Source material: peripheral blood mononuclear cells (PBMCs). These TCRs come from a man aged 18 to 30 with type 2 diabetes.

As DNA, the CDR3 is TGTGCCAGCAGTTTGGACAGGGAGGGACCCTACGAGCAGTACTTC. Amino acids: CASSLDREGPYEQYF. This rearrangement joins TRBV6-5 to TRBJ2-7; D may be TRBD1 (8 bases). The V end lost 4 bases, the J end lost 2 bases, and 15 bases lay between the germline ends. The CDR3 is 15 amino acids. The germline CDR1 and CDR2 sequences are MNHEY and SVGAGI.

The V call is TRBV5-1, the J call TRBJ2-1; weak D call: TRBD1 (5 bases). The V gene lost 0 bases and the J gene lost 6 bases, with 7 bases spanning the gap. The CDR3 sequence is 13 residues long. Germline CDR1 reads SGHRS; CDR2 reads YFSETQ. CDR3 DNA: TGCGCCAGCAGCTTGGCGACAGCCAATGAGCAGTTCTTC. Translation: CASSLATANEQFF.

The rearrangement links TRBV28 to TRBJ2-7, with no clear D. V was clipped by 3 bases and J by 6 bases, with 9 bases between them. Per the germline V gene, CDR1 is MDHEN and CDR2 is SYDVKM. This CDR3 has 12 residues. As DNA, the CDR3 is TGTGCCAGCAGTTTTCTCCAGACCGAGCAGTACTTC. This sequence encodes CASSFLQTEQYF.

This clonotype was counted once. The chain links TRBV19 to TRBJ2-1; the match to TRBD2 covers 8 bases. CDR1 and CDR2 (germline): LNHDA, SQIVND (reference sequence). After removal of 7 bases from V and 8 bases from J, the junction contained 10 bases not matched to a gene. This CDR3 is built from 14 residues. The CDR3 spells CASMTIAGLDEQFF. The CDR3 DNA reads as TGTGCCAGTATGACGATAGCGGGATTGGATGAGCAGTTCTTC.

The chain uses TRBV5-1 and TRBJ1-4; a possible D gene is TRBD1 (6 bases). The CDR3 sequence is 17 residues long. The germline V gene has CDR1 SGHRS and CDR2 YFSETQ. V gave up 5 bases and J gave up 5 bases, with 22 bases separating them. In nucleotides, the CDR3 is TGCGCCAGCAGTGAGGTACTTTGGACAGCTTACAATGAAAAACTGTTTTTT. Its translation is CASSEVLWTAYNEKLFF.

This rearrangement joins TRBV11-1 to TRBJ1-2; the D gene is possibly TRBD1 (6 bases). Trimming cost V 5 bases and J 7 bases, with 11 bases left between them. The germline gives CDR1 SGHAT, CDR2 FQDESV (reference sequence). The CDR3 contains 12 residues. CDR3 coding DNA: TGTGCCAGCAGCAGAGAGGGGGTTGGCTACACCTTC. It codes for CASSREGVGYTF.